This TCR beta chain was retrieved from a study of CD8+CD57+ T cells in acquired aplastic anemia. Background on the study: There were about 11 million reads, on average, for CD4+ cells from healthy donors. Study-level points and caveats: Patients and controls had in common twenty-nine CD8+ CDR3 sequences.

The CDR3 totals 16 residues. Germline CDR1 and CDR2: SGHRS and YFSETQ. Deletions cut 4 bases from V and 2 bases from J, with 18 bases between. TCR beta VDJ combinations and CDR3 sequences were profiled from genomic DNA. TCRdb recomputed calls from the reads with MiXCR, one row per CDR3 protein. The sample holds some 82,000 distinct CDR3 sequences, over 35% seen once. This clonotype was detected many times. The antigen remains unidentified. The receptor was derived from a human donor in good health, serving as a control. The chain carries TRBV5-1 and TRBJ1-2, with no clear D. The sequencing sample was made of sorted CD4+, CD8+, or CD8+CD57+ T cells (not recorded which) from PBMCs. This chain's CDR3 is CASSAVDGMDNYGYTF. CDR3 in DNA: TGCGCCAGCAGCGCCGTAGACGGGATGGACAACTATGGCTACACCTTC.